A selection of T cell receptor beta chains follows, all from one sample in a study of cytomegalovirus exposure and HLA in healthy donors. Measured with immunoSEQ multiplex PCR; TCRdb has only the in-frame clones, and not every one. The top ten hold 1% to 1.5% of the sample, which has approximately 140,000 clones, roughly two thirds seen once. The sequenced sample was PBMCs. The receptors were sampled from a woman aged 40 to 50 in good health and CMV-seronegative. The CDR3 runs from the conserved cysteine through the conserved F or W. The order of the fields is J gene, D gene, V gene, clone size, CDR3 protein, CDR3 DNA. D genes are given only for firm matches. Clone size appears in some rows only: once, few, many, or a class for an expanded clone.

J: TRBJ1-2; D: .; V: TRBV28; size: .; CDR3: CASTSLMRGYGYTF; DNA: TGTGCCAGCACCTCCCTCATGAGAGGCTATGGCTACACCTTC
J: TRBJ1-2; D: .; V: TRBV14; size: .; CDR3: CASSSPGGLNGYTF; DNA: TGTGCCAGCAGCTCCCCCGGGGGGCTTAATGGCTACACCTTC
J: TRBJ1-2; D: .; V: TRBV7-9; size: .; CDR3: CAGGAGGSNYGYTF; DNA: TGTGCCGGGGGGGCAGGAGGATCTAACTATGGCTACACCTTC
J: TRBJ1-1; D: .; V: TRBV19; size: .; CDR3: CASSNEGAGFTEAFF; DNA: TGTGCCAGCTCTAACGAAGGAGCGGGGTTCACTGAAGCTTTCTTT
J: TRBJ1-6; D: .; V: TRBV5-4; size: once; CDR3: CASSLLQQRNSPLHF; DNA: TGTGCCAGCAGCTTGTTGCAACAGAGAAATTCACCCCTCCACTTT
J: TRBJ1-1; D: .; V: TRBV19; size: .; CDR3: CASTGLIPEAFF; DNA: TGTGCCAGTACAGGGTTAATCCCTGAAGCTTTCTTT
J: TRBJ2-7; D: .; V: TRBV12-5; size: .; CDR3: CASGLVRDRSYEQYF; DNA: TGTGCTAGTGGTTTGGTGCGGGACCGAAGCTACGAGCAGTACTTC
J: TRBJ1-1; D: .; V: TRBV18; size: .; CDR3: CASSPLPDRGAFF; DNA: TGTGCCAGCTCACCACTGCCCGACCGGGGGGCTTTCTTT
J: TRBJ1-1; D: .; V: TRBV2; size: .; CDR3: CASVKEGEAFF; DNA: TGTGCCAGCGTAAAAGAGGGTGAAGCTTTCTTT
J: TRBJ2-1; D: .; V: TRBV21-1; size: .; CDR3: CASSKARTSGVLNNEQFF; DNA: TGTGCCAGCAGCAAAGCCCGGACTAGCGGGGTCCTCAACAATGAGCAGTTCTTC
J: TRBJ1-1; D: .; V: TRBV27; size: .; CDR3: CASSSYGGGLDTEAFF; DNA: TGTGCCAGCAGTTCGTACGGGGGGGGGCTGGACACTGAAGCTTTCTTT
J: TRBJ2-3; D: TRBD2; V: TRBV4-3; size: .; CDR3: CASSQDRGLAGGITQYF; DNA: TGCGCCAGCAGCCAAGATCGGGGGCTAGCGGGGGGGATTACGCAGTATTTT
J: TRBJ2-3; D: TRBD1; V: TRBV27; size: .; CDR3: CASSPGTGTDTQYF; DNA: TGTGCCAGCAGCCCCGGGACAGGGACAGATACGCAGTATTTT
J: TRBJ1-4; D: .; V: TRBV5-4; size: .; CDR3: CASSQGMGGHEKLFF; DNA: TGTGCCAGCAGCCAGGGAATGGGGGGGCATGAAAAACTGTTTTTT
J: TRBJ1-2; D: .; V: TRBV29-1; size: .; CDR3: CSVYGDKNYGYTF; DNA: TGCAGCGTATACGGGGACAAAAACTATGGCTACACCTTC